What follows are 13 T cell receptor beta chains derived from one specimen sequenced in a study of vaccination effects on CD4 cells after COVID-19. Using viral peptide pools, the ViraFEST assay grew out antigen-specific CD4+ T cells prior to sequencing. The culture ran for 10 days, and then CD4+ T cells were isolated. The repertoire was sequenced with immunoSEQ multiplex PCR; TCRdb's copy has only in-frame clones and lacks some. The table lists about 31,000 clones, about 72% of them singletons, with 25% to 30% in the top ten. No antigen has been assigned to these receptors. Material: CD4+ T cells from PBMCs cultured with HCoV-229E spike peptides, obtained before COVID-19 vaccination. The receptors were sampled from a human donor who received a COVID-19 vaccine.

The chain carries TRBV5-1 and TRBJ1-5; D might be TRBD1 (6 bases). The CDR3 runs to 15 residues. V shed 4 bases and J shed 7 bases, with 18 bases lying between them. Germline-derived CDR1 and CDR2 are SGHRS and YFSETQ. CDR3 DNA sequence: TGCGCCAGCAGCCCGAATGGGGGCTCTGGGCAGCCCCAGCATTTT. Protein: CASSPNGGSGQPQHF.

In its sample, this clone was seen a few times. The chain combines TRBV18 with TRBJ1-1, with D unclear. The CDR3 has 15 amino acids. The germline gives CDR1 KGHSH, CDR2 LQKENI. The ends were cut back, 1 base at V and 5 bases at J, with 14 bases in the middle. CDR3 in DNA: TGTGCCAGCTCACCACGGGTGGGCAGTGGGACTGAAGCTTTCTTT. Amino acids: CASSPRVGSGTEAFF.

The chain joins TRBV5-5 to TRBJ2-5; TRBD1 aligns across 8 bases. With 0 bases clipped from V and 7 bases from J, the junction kept 5 bases outside the gene matches. This CDR3 is built from 14 residues. The germline V gene encodes CDR1 SGHKS and CDR2 YYEKEE (reference sequence). CDR3 DNA: TGTGCCAGCAGCTTGGTGACAGGGGTGACGACCCAGTACTTC. Translating gives CASSLVTGVTTQYF.

The chain recombines TRBV5-1 with TRBJ2-3; 11 bases line up with TRBD2. Trimming took 0 bases from V and 2 from J; bases not matched to a gene: 5. Per the germline V gene, CDR1 is SGHRS and CDR2 is YFSETQ. The CDR3 covers 17 residues. The CDR3 DNA reads as TGCGCCAGCAGCTTGGGCCCTAGCGGGGGGCTCACAGATACGCAGTATTTT. Its protein product is CASSLGPSGGLTDTQYF.

The gene calls are TRBV10-3 and TRBJ2-7; D possibly corresponds to TRBD1 (5 bases). This CDR3 contains 16 residues. Germline CDR1 and CDR2: ENHRY and SYGVKD. V lost 5 bases and J lost 3, with 20 bases in between. The CDR3 spells CAISSGLGLGVYEQYF. The CDR3 region has the DNA TGTGCCATCAGTTCCGGGCTGGGTTTAGGGGTCTACGAGCAGTACTTC.

The chain is built from TRBV30 and TRBJ2-3, with D possibly being TRBD2 (7 bases). The CDR3 runs to 13 residues. CDR1 and CDR2 from the germline V gene are GTSNPN and SVGIG (reference sequence). V lost 1 base to trimming and J lost 6 bases, with 11 bases between them. CDR3 DNA sequence: TGTGCCTGGAGTGACGGGGGGCGGGATACGCAGTATTTT. Protein sequence: CAWSDGGRDTQYF.

This chain connects TRBV28 to TRBJ2-7, with D tentatively TRBD1 (5 bases). CDR3 size: 14 residues. The V gene lost 6 bases and the J gene lost 5 bases, with 17 bases spanning the gap. Per germline, CDR1 MDHEN and CDR2 SYDVKM. The DNA of the CDR3 is TGTGCCAGCAGACCAGGCAGGGCCAGGGACGAGCAGTACTTC. As protein: CASRPGRARDEQYF.

The gene calls are TRBV28 and TRBJ1-5; tentatively, D is TRBD1 (5 bases). The germline gives CDR1 MDHEN, CDR2 SYDVKM. The CDR3 has 16 amino acids. With 5 bases removed from V and 2 bases from J, the gap between germline ends came to 16 bases. The chain's CDR3 is CASSQGPGRGNQPQHF. The CDR3 nucleotides are TGTGCCAGCAGTCAGGGTCCGGGACGCGGCAATCAGCCCCAGCATTTT.

This clone was seen once. The genes are TRBV18 and TRBJ2-3, with D tentatively TRBD1 or TRBD2 (6 bases each). Germline V gene data show CDR1 as KGHSH and CDR2 as LQKENI. The CDR3 contains 14 residues. V was pared by 8 bases and J by 5 bases, with 17 bases between. CDR3 nucleotides: TGTGCCAGCCTTTGGGGGGCAGCTGGAGATACGCAGTATTTT. Translated, it gives CASLWGAAGDTQYF.

The chain couples TRBV5-8 to TRBJ2-7; weak D call: TRBD2 (6 bases). V was shortened by 4 bases and J by 0 bases, with 14 bases between the two germline ends. CDR1 is SGHTS and CDR2 is YDEGEE in the germline V gene. This CDR3 has 15 amino acids. The CDR3 bases are TGTGCCAGCAGCGACGTCGGGGGAAGCTCCTACGAGCAGTACTTC. Translated: CASSDVGGSSYEQYF.

The V call is TRBV18, the J call TRBJ2-2; 7 bases line up with TRBD1. Germline V CDR1 and CDR2: KGHSH, LQKENI. The CDR3 extends over 15 amino acids. Trimming cost V 2 bases and J 5 bases; bases outside gene matches: 5. The CDR3 nucleotides read TGTGCCAGCTCACCAAGACAGGGTGGTACCGGGGAGCTGTTTTTT. Encoded protein: CASSPRQGGTGELFF. Looking up the rest from reference TRBV18 and TRBJ2-2 gives the full variable domain: NAGVMQNPRHLVRRRGQEARLRCSPMKGHSHVYWYRQLPEEGLKFMVYLQKENIIDESGMPKERFSAEFPKEGPSILRIQQVVRGDSAAYFCASSPRQGGTGELFFGEGSRLTVL.

The V gene is TRBV25-1, the J gene TRBJ2-5; TRBD1 might be the D (6 bases). CDR1 and CDR2 (germline): MGHDK, SYGVNS. This CDR3 contains 13 residues. V shed 4 bases and J shed 6 bases, with 12 bases lying between them. CDR3 bases: TGTGCCAGCAGTGGCCCAGGGGAAAAGACCCAGTACTTC. The encoded protein is CASSGPGEKTQYF.

This sequence joins TRBV5-5 and TRBJ2-7; 8 bases align to TRBD2. The CDR3 spans 16 residues. V dropped 4 bases and J dropped 5; count of bases not matched to a gene: 14. From germline, CDR1 is SGHKS and CDR2 YYEKEE (reference sequence). The CDR3 bases are TGTGCCAGCAGCGCTACCCCCGGGGGGGCGTGGGACGAGCAGTACTTC. Amino acids: CASSATPGGAWDEQYF. Filled out from reference TRBV5-5 and TRBJ2-7, the complete variable domain reads DAGVTQSPTHLIKTRGQQVTLRCSPISGHKSVSWYQQVLGQGPQFIFQYYEKEERGRGNFPDRFSARQFPNYSSELNVNALLLGDSALYLCASSATPGGAWDEQYFGPGTRLTVT.